These 24 T cell receptor beta chains came from one sample sequenced in a study of blood T cells in healthy people across ages. Using a J-beta primer mix together with a sample-barcoded 5' primer, a second PCR was run for about 6 to 11 cycles. Each CDR3 protein gets one entry after TCRdb re-called the 5' RACE reads with MiXCR. The data show about a million distinct CDR3 sequences, 51% seen once. Sequencing used blood. The receptors shown here come from a woman in her sixties in good health.

V usage is TRBV20-1 and J usage is TRBJ2-3; D not certain. Germline V gives CDR1 DFQATT, CDR2 SNEGSKA (reference sequence). The CDR3 loop spans 12 amino acids. V gave up 5 bases and J gave up 1 base, with 7 bases separating them. CDR3 protein: CSAPSGTDTQYF. CDR3 sequence (DNA): TGCAGTGCTCCCAGCGGCACAGATACGCAGTATTTT.

The V gene is TRBV20-1, the J gene TRBJ2-2; D perhaps matches TRBD2 (5 bases). The CDR3 is 14 residues long. From germline, CDR1 is DFQATT and CDR2 SNEGSKA (reference sequence). Trimming took off 3 bases at V and 3 bases at J, with 11 bases between the two ends. In nucleotides, the CDR3 is TGCAGTGCTAGGAGGGTATCCGACACCGGGGAGCTGTTTTTT. Residues: CSARRVSDTGELFF.

The chain links TRBV12-3 or TRBV12-4 to TRBJ2-7; TRBD2 agrees at 9 bases. V shed 8 bases, J shed 7 bases, and the junction held 15 bases outside the gene matches. The CDR3 runs 15 residues. The CDR3 loop is CASGGLAGGPKEQYF. For the CDR3, the DNA is TGTGCCAGCGGGGGTCTTGCGGGAGGGCCCAAAGAGCAGTACTTC.

The chain recombines TRBV6-1 with TRBJ2-5; a weak D match, TRBD2 (6 bases). The CDR3 length is 14 residues. CDR1 and CDR2 from the germline V gene are MNHNS and SASEGT. Trimming removed 4 bases from V and 4 bases from J, with 13 bases in between. Written as DNA, the CDR3 is TGTGCCAGCAGTGTAACGACCGGGAGAGAGACCCAGTACTTC. Protein: CASSVTTGRETQYF.

The chain carries TRBV5-1 and TRBJ1-1; D remains unclear. The germline CDR1 and CDR2 sequences are SGHRS and YFSETQ. This CDR3 is built from 13 residues. Trimming cost V 0 bases and J 4 bases, with 7 bases left between them. The CDR3 nucleotides are TGCGCCAGCAGCTTGGCCGCGACCACTGAAGCTTTCTTT. The encoded protein is CASSLAATTEAFF. The full variable domain, with the rest looked up from reference TRBV5-1 and TRBJ1-1, is KAGVTQTPRYLIKTRGQQVTLSCSPISGHRSVSWYQQTPGQGLQFLFEYFSETQRNKGNFPGRFSGRQFSNSRSEMNVSTLELGDSALYLCASSLAATTEAFFGQGTRLTVV.

This clonotype was seen a few times. The rearrangement uses TRBV29-1 and TRBJ2-1; 12 nucleotides match TRBD2. This CDR3 has 17 residues. Germline V lookup: CDR1 SQVTM, CDR2 ANQGSEA. Unmatched junction bases numbered 10, after V lost 7 bases and J lost 0 bases. The CDR3 region is CSGRTSGIASSYNEQFF. CDR3 bases: TGCAGCGGGCGGACTAGCGGGATAGCGAGCTCCTACAATGAGCAGTTCTTC.

This rearrangement joins TRBV25-1 to TRBJ2-1; a possible D gene is TRBD2 (5 bases). The CDR3 extends over 11 amino acids. The V and J ends lost 5 bases and 12 bases respectively, with 11 bases between them. The germline V gene has CDR1 MGHDK and CDR2 SYGVNS. The CDR3 reads CASSRGGGQFF. CDR3 DNA: TGTGCCAGCAGTCGGGGTGGCGGGCAGTTCTTC. The complete variable domain, with remaining parts taken from reference TRBV25-1 and TRBJ2-1, reads EADIYQTPRYLVIGTGKKITLECSQTMGHDKMYWYQQDPGMELHLIHYSYGVNSTEKGDLSSESTVSRIRTEHFPLTLESARPSHTSQYLCASSRGGGQFFGPGTRLTVL.

The chain joins TRBV6-1 to TRBJ2-3; TRBD2 might be the D (7 bases). The CDR3 loop spans 14 amino acids. The germline V gene encodes CDR1 MNHNS and CDR2 SASEGT. V was clipped by 7 bases and J by 4 bases, with 15 bases between them. CDR3 loop: CASMRKGGADTQYF. The CDR3 coding sequence is TGTGCCAGCATGAGGAAGGGGGGGGCAGATACGCAGTATTTT.

The V and J genes are TRBV5-1 and TRBJ2-1, with D perhaps assigned TRBD1 or TRBD2 (5 bases each). The J call may be faulty, since TRBJ2-7 better matches the DNA end. The germline gives CDR1 SGHRS, CDR2 YFSETQ. This CDR3 has 15 amino acids. The CDR3 sequence is CASSPGTVEAYEQYF. As DNA, the CDR3 is TGCGCCAGCAGCCCCGGGACCGTCGAAGCCTACGAGCAGTACTTC.

This chain joins TRBV4-1 and TRBJ1-2; TRBD1 agrees at 7 bases. The J segment lost 2 bases and the V segment lost 3 bases, leaving 6 bases of the junction unmatched. The germline V gene has CDR1 MGHRA and CDR2 YSYEKL. The CDR3 loop spans 15 amino acids. This CDR3 reads CASSHPGQLNYGYTF. CDR3 sequence (DNA): TGCGCCAGCAGCCATCCGGGACAGCTGAACTATGGCTACACCTTC.

This clonotype was counted only a few times. The chain links TRBV6-2 or TRBV6-3 to TRBJ2-7; D possibly corresponds to TRBD2 (5 bases). The germline CDR1 and CDR2 sequences are MNHEY and SVGEGT. This CDR3 contains 13 residues. V lost 5 bases and J 3 bases, leaving 11 bases between the germline ends. The CDR3 DNA reads TGTGCCAGCAGTACCACTAGAGTCTACGAGCAGTACTTC. Residues: CASSTTRVYEQYF.

J is TRBJ2-7 and V is TRBV2, with a weak D call TRBD1 (6 bases). V was trimmed by 2 bases and J by 1 base, leaving 12 bases between them. The CDR3 runs to 15 residues. Looked up from germline, CDR1 is SNHLY and CDR2 is FYNNEI. CDR3 DNA: TGTGCCAGCAGTGAATCTACAGGGCCTTCCTACGAGCAGTACTTC. Its translation: CASSESTGPSYEQYF.

This clonotype was recorded only once. J is TRBJ2-1 and V is TRBV20-1; a possible D gene is TRBD2 (5 bases). The CDR3 runs to 14 residues. Germline V gene sequence: CDR1 DFQATT, CDR2 SNEGSKA (reference sequence). Trimming removed 1 base at V and 5 bases at J, with 12 bases between. The CDR3 is CSARVYGVNNEQFF. The DNA of the CDR3 is TGCAGTGCTAGAGTTTACGGGGTAAACAATGAGCAGTTCTTC.

As concerns this clonotype: Mismatch with germline at one junction end may stem from a read error. The genes are TRBV7-3 and TRBJ2-3; a possible D gene is TRBD1 (6 bases). CDR1 SGHTA and CDR2 FQGTGA come from the germline V gene. This CDR3 region has 12 residues. The CDR3 nucleotides read TGTGTCAGCAGCTTGGGGGCGGATACGCAGTATTTT. The encoded protein is CVSSLGADTQYF.

This clonotype has ten or more counts. The chain employs TRBV4-1 and TRBJ2-5; D is uncertain. CDR1 MGHRA and CDR2 YSYEKL come from the germline V gene. The CDR3 length is 13 residues. V lost 0 bases, J lost 5 bases, and 7 bases lay in between. CDR3 nucleotide sequence: TGCGCCAGCAGCCAAGAGGACGGGGAGACCCAGTACTTC. This codes for CASSQEDGETQYF.

V gene TRBV7-2 combines with J gene TRBJ2-3, with 8 nucleotides matching TRBD2. Germline CDR1 and CDR2: SGHTA and FQGNSA. The CDR3 runs to 15 residues. V was pared by 4 bases and J by 1 base, with 4 bases of the junction left unmatched. This CDR3 reads CASSWPAGGTDTQYF. The CDR3 bases are TGTGCCAGCAGCTGGCCAGCGGGGGGCACAGATACGCAGTATTTT.

The V call is TRBV20-1, the J call TRBJ2-5; D could derive from TRBD1 or TRBD2 (5 bases each). The J call may be in error: the DNA end matches TRBJ2-7 better. CDR1 and CDR2 from the germline V gene are DFQATT and SNEGSKA (reference sequence). This CDR3 is 14 amino acids long. CDR3 in amino acids: CSAPGGGKGPEQYF. The CDR3 DNA follows: TGCAGTGCCCCTGGGGGTGGGAAGGGACCCGAGCAGTACTTC.

The chain is built from TRBV5-1 and TRBJ2-5; D is undetermined. Trimming removed 2 bases at V and 11 bases at J, with 22 bases between. CDR3 length equals 15 residues. CDR1 and CDR2 from the germline V gene are SGHRS and YFSETQ. CDR3 amino acids: CASSFRPNGVDEQYF. The CDR3, as DNA: TGCGCCAGCAGCTTCAGACCTAACGGAGTGGATGAGCAGTACTTC. Looking up the rest from reference TRBV5-1 and TRBJ2-5 gives the full variable domain: KAGVTQTPRYLIKTRGQQVTLSCSPISGHRSVSWYQQTPGQGLQFLFEYFSETQRNKGNFPGRFSGRQFSNSRSEMNVSTLELGDSALYLCASSFRPNGVDEQYFGPGTRLLVL.

This clonotype was found a few times. This rearrangement joins TRBV7-9 to TRBJ1-6; possibly TRBD1 for D (5 bases). The CDR3 runs 13 residues. Trimming took 5 bases from V and 11 from J, leaving 13 bases between them. CDR1 and CDR2 (germline): SEHNR, FQNEAQ (reference sequence). The chain's CDR3 is CASSLTGGAPLHF. CDR3 DNA: TGTGCCAGCAGCCTCACGGGAGGGGCACCCCTCCACTTT.

There are a few counts of this clonotype. The chain employs TRBV7-2 and TRBJ2-4; 11 bases fit TRBD2. Matching the DNA end better, TRBJ2-5 makes the J call doubtful. The CDR3 has 14 residues. Germline V gene sequence: CDR1 SGHTA, CDR2 FQGNSA. The CDR3 loop is CASSPGLAVETQYF. CDR3 nucleotide sequence: TGTGCCAGCAGCCCGGGACTAGCGGTAGAGACCCAGTACTTC.

At least ten counts were recorded for this clonotype. CDR3 DNA sequence: TGTGCCAGCAGTGTATCCGGGACAGGGGGAGAGTGGGAGCAGTACTTC. Amino acids: CASSVSGTGGEWEQYF. The J gene is TRBJ2-7, the V gene TRBV28; 11 bases match TRBD1. Trimming removed 5 bases from V and 7 bases from J; junction bases left unmatched: 13. From germline, CDR1 is MDHEN and CDR2 SYDVKM. The CDR3 sequence is 16 residues long.

The table lists this clonotype with many counts. J is TRBJ2-4 and V is TRBV7-9; possibly TRBD2 for D (6 bases). Germline V gene lookup returns CDR1 SEHNR and CDR2 FQNEAQ (reference sequence). The length of the CDR3 is 13 residues. Trimming removed 5 bases from V and 7 bases from J, with 12 bases in between. CDR3 bases: TGTGCCAGCAGCGGGGGAGGAGGGAACATTCAGTACTTC. As protein: CASSGGGGNIQYF.

The chain links TRBV20-1 to TRBJ2-7; TRBD1 is a possible D gene (5 bases). In germline, CDR1 is DFQATT, CDR2 SNEGSKA (reference sequence). The V gene lost 6 bases and the J gene lost 3 bases, with 12 bases spanning the gap. The CDR3 extends over 12 amino acids. The CDR3 protein is CSAADRFYEQYF. CDR3 bases: TGCAGTGCCGCCGACAGATTCTACGAGCAGTACTTC.

In this sample, this clonotype turned up a few times. The V call is TRBV20-1, the J call TRBJ2-4; 7 bases match TRBD2. The assigned J gene may be wrong: the sequence end matches TRBJ2-5 better. The CDR3 loop spans 15 amino acids. Germline-derived CDR1 and CDR2 are DFQATT and SNEGSKA (reference sequence). The CDR3 sequence is CSALATGGTPETQYF. CDR3 in DNA: TGCAGTGCCCTAGCGACGGGAGGAACCCCAGAGACCCAGTACTTC.